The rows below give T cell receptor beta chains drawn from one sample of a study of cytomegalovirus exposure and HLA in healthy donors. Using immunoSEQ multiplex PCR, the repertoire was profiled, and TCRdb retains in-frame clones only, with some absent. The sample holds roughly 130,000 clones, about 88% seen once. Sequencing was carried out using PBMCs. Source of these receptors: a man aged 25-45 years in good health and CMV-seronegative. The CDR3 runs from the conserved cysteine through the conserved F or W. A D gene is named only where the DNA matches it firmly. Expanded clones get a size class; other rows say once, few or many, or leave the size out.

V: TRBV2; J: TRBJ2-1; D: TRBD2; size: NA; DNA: TGTGCCAGCAGTGGTCCCGTGGGACTAGTGAGGAACAATGAGCAGTTCTTC; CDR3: CASSGPVGLVRNNEQFF
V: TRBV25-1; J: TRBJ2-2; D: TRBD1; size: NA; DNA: TGTGCCAGCAGTGAAGGGGACAGGGACACCGGGGAGCTGTTTTTT; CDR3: CASSEGDRDTGELFF
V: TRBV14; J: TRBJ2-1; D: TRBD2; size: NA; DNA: TGTGCCAGCAGCCCCCTGGGCCTAGCGGACTACAATGAGCAGTTCTTC; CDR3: CASSPLGLADYNEQFF
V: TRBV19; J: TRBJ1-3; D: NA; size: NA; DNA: TGTGCCAGTAGTAAGATAACAGCTGGAAACACCATATATTTT; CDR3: CASSKITAGNTIYF
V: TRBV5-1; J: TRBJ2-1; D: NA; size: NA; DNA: TGCGCCAGCAGCTTGGAGGAGCCGGGGAATGAGCAGTTCTTC; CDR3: CASSLEEPGNEQFF
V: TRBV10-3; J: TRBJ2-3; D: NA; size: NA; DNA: TGTGCCATCAGTGAGGTTCAGGGCTCAGATACGCAGTATTTT; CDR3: CAISEVQGSDTQYF
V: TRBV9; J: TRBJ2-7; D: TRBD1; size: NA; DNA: TGTGCCAGCAGCGTCATACAGGGGTCCGAGCAGTACTTC; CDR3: CASSVIQGSEQYF
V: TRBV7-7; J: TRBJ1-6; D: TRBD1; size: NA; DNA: TGTGCCAGAGAGACAGGGTCTTTGGGTAATTCACCCCTCCACTTT; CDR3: CARETGSLGNSPLHF
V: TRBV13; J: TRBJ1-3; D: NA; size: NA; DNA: TGTGCCAGCAGCAGCAGGGGAATCGGAAACACCATATATTTT; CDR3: CASSSRGIGNTIYF
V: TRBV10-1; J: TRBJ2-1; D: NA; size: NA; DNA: TGCGCCAGCAGTGAGAGCAGGGGCCCCTACAATGAGCAGTTCTTC; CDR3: CASSESRGPYNEQFF
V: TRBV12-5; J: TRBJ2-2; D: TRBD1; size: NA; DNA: TGTGCTACGGGACAGATGGGAACCGGGGAGCTGTTTTTT; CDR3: CATGQMGTGELFF
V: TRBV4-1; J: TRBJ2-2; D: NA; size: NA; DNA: TGCGCCAGCAGCCAAGATTTGAGGATTTTAAACACCGGGGAGCTGTTTTTT; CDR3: CASSQDLRILNTGELFF
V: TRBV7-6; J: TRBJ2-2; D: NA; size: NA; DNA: TGTGCCAGCAGCTTAAGCCTCGCGAACACCGGGGAGCTGTTTTTT; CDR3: CASSLSLANTGELFF
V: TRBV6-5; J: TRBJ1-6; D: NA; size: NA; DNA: TGTGCCAGCAGTTCCCCGGGGGGATCACCCCTCCACTTT; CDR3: CASSSPGGSPLHF
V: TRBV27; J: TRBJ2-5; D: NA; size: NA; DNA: TGTGCCAGCAGTTTATGGGCTAGCCTAGCTTGGGAGACCCAGTACTTC; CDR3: CASSLWASLAWETQYF
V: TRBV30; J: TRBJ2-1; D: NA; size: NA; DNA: TGTGCCTGGAGTGTACTGGAGGGGATGGATGAGCAGTTCTTC; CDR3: CAWSVLEGMDEQFF
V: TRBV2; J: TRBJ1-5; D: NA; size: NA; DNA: TGTGCCAGCAGTGAGATGAGCTATAGCAATCAGCCCCAGCATTTT; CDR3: CASSEMSYSNQPQHF
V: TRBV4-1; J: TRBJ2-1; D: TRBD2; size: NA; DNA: TGCGCCAGCAGCCAAGATGGGGCCGACGGGGACTACGAGCAGTTCTTC; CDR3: CASSQDGADGDYEQFF
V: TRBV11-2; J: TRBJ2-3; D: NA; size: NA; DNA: TGTGCCAGCAGTGAACAACGGACAGTCCAAAGACAGTATTTT; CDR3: CASSEQRTVQRQYF
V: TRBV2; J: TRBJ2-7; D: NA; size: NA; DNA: TGTGCCAGCAGGGAGTACGAGCAGTACTTC; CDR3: CASREYEQYF
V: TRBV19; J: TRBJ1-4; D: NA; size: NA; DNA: TGTGCCAGTAGTATGGGGGGTCTAGGTGCCCTTGGGGAAAAACTGTTTTTT; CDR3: CASSMGGLGALGEKLFF
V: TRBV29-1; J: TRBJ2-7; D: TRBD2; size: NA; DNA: TGCAGCGTTGGATCGGGGGGGTCCTACTACGAGCAGTACTTC; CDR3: CSVGSGGSYYEQYF
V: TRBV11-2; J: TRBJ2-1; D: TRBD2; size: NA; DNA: TGTGCCAGCAGCTCCGGCGGGAGGGTCAATGAGCAGTTCTTC; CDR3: CASSSGGRVNEQFF
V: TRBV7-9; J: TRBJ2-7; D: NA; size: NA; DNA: TGTGCCAGCAGCCCGGGGGACAGCTCCTACGAGCAGTACTTC; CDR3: CASSPGDSSYEQYF
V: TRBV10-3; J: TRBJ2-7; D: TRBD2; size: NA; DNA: TGTGCCATCAGTGCGAAAACCGGGACTAGCGGTTACGAGCAGTACTTC; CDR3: CAISAKTGTSGYEQYF
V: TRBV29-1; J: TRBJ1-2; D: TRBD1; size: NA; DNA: TGCAGCGCTGGACAGGGTTCAGGGTATGGCTACACCTTC; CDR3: CSAGQGSGYGYTF
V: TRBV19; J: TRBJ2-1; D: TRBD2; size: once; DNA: TGTGCCAGTAGGCTATCGAGGGGGACTAGCGGGAGAATATTCGATGAGCAGTTCTTC; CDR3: CASRLSRGTSGRIFDEQFF
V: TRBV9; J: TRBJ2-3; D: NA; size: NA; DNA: TGTGCCAGCAGCGTAGACGGTTCATCTAGCACAGATACGCAGTATTTT; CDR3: CASSVDGSSSTDTQYF
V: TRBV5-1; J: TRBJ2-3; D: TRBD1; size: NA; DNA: TGCGCCAGCAGCCAGACAGGGTATCCAGATACGCAGTATTTT; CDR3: CASSQTGYPDTQYF
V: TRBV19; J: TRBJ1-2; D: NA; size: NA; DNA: TGTGCCAGTAGTATGGGGAGGGAAGATGGCTACACCTTC; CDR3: CASSMGREDGYTF
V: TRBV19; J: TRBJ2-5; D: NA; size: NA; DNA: TGTGCCAGTAGTATAAACCCCGGAGGGGAGGAGACCCAGTACTTC; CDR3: CASSINPGGEETQYF
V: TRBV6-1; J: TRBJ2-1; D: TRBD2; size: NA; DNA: TGTGTCAGCAGTGTTGGGACTAGTTACAATGAGCAGTTCTTC; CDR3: CVSSVGTSYNEQFF
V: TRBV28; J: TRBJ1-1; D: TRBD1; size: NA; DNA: TGTGCCAGCAGCGGTAGCAGGGGGAGAGTCGCTGAAGCTTTCTTT; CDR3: CASSGSRGRVAEAFF
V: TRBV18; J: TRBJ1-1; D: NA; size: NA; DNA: TGTGCCAGCTCACCCCAGAAGAACACTGAAGCTTTCTTT; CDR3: CASSPQKNTEAFF
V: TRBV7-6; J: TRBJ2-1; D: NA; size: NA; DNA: TGTGCCAGCAGCCCCCTACAGGTCGGAAGCAATGAGCAGTTCTTC; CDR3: CASSPLQVGSNEQFF
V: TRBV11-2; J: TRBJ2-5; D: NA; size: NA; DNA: TGTGCCAGCAGCTTAAAGACTCAACTCCAAGAGACCCAGTACTTC; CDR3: CASSLKTQLQETQYF
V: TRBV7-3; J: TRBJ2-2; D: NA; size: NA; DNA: TGTGCCAGCAGCTTCAGCGCTGGTACAGGGGAGCTGTTTTTT; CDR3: CASSFSAGTGELFF
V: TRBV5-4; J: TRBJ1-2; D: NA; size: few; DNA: TGTGCCAGCAGCTTGGGTCTCAGGGTAGACTATGGCTACACCTTC; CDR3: CASSLGLRVDYGYTF
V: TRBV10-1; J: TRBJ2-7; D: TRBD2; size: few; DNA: TGCGCCAGCAGTCCCGGGAGGTCCTACGAGCAGTACTTC; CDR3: CASSPGRSYEQYF
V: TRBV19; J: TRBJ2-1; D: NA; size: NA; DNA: TGTGCCAGTAGTATTCAGGTCTACAATGAGCAGTTCTTC; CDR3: CASSIQVYNEQFF
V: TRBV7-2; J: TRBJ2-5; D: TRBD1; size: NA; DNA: TGTGCCAGCAGCCCGGGACAGGGGAAAGAGACCCAGTACTTC; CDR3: CASSPGQGKETQYF
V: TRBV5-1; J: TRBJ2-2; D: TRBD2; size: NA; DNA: TGCGCCAGCAGCTTAAAGACTAGCGGGAGATGGGACACCGGGGAGCTGTTTTTT; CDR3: CASSLKTSGRWDTGELFF
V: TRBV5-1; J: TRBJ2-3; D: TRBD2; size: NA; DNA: TGCGCCAGCAGCTTGGAGCCTAGCGGGGGCACAGATACGCAGTATTTT; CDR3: CASSLEPSGGTDTQYF
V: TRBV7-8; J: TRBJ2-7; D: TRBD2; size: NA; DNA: TGTGCCAGCAGCTTACCGGCGGGAGGGGAGCAGTACTTC; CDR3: CASSLPAGGEQYF
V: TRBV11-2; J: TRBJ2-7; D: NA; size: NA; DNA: TGTGCCAGCAGCTTACTAGACAGCAAGCAGTACTTC; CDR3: CASSLLDSKQYF
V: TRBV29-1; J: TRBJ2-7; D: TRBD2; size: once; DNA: TGCTGCCCCGGGACTAGAGACGAGCAGTACTTC; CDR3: CCPGTRDEQYF
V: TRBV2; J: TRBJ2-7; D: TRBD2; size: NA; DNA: TGTGCCAGCAGGGCTTGGACTAGCGGGAGCGGCGAGCAGTACTTC; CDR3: CASRAWTSGSGEQYF
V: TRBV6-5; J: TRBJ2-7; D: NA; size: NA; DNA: TGTGCCAGCAGCACGAACCGGGACACTCCCGAGCAGTACTTC; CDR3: CASSTNRDTPEQYF